One and the same sample provided the 29 T cell receptor beta chains below, sequenced in a study of beta chain features in type 1 diabetes. The antigens these receptors bind are not known. Points from the study as a whole: TCRB CDR3s from Type 1 diabetes patients were moderately but significantly shorter in all four CD4+ subsets.

The entirety of the isolated RNA underwent reverse transcription, so expressed TCRB transcripts were sequenced. Produced via immunoSEQ multiplex PCR; TCRdb's table is partial and in-frame only. In the table there are around 340,000 clones, roughly 9% of which are singletons. Input material: central memory CD4+ T cells from blood. Every receptor here comes from a man aged 30 to 45 with type 1 diabetes.

The chain uses TRBV7-6 and TRBJ1-2; tentative D call: TRBD1 (6 bases). Looked up from germline, CDR1 is SGHVS and CDR2 is FNYEAQ. CDR3 length equals 13 residues. The V end was cut by 5 bases, the J end by 8 bases, with 15 bases between. The CDR3 reads CASSPQGEKGYTF. The CDR3 DNA follows: TGTGCCAGCAGCCCACAGGGAGAGAAGGGCTACACCTTC.

This clone was observed a handful of times. J is TRBJ1-2 and V is TRBV9; 8 nucleotides match TRBD1. The CDR3 spans 15 residues. The J segment lost 6 bases and the V segment lost 4 bases, leaving 11 bases of the junction unmatched. Germline values: CDR1 SGDLS, CDR2 YYNGEE. CDR3 nucleotide sequence: TGTGCCAGCAGCCGATCACAGGGGGTTGAGGATGGCTACACCTTC. This codes for CASSRSQGVEDGYTF.

This chain links TRBV29-1 with TRBJ2-7; the D call may be TRBD1 or TRBD2 (5 bases each). Germline values: CDR1 SQVTM, CDR2 ANQGSEA. The ends were cut back, 0 bases at V and 4 bases at J, with 10 bases in the middle. The CDR3 loop spans 13 amino acids. In DNA, the CDR3 is TGCAGCGTTGAAGAGAGAGGGGCGTACGAGCAGTACTTC. This codes for CSVEERGAYEQYF.

This clone was counted a few times. The genes are TRBV18 and TRBJ2-7; no clear D. Trimming removed 3 bases at V and 2 bases at J, with 2 bases between. The CDR3 is 11 amino acids. CDR1 and CDR2 (germline): KGHSH, LQKENI. This chain's CDR3 is CASSPAYEQYF. CDR3 sequence (DNA): TGTGCCAGCTCACCCGCCTACGAGCAGTACTTC.

V and J are TRBV6-1 and TRBJ2-5, with D tentatively TRBD2 (5 bases). The CDR3 spans 10 residues. CDR1 is MNHNS and CDR2 is SASEGT in the germline V gene. The ends were cut back, 6 bases at V and 10 bases at J, with 9 bases in the middle. The CDR3: CASSVGVQYF. The CDR3 DNA reads TGTGCCAGCAGCGTCGGGGTCCAGTACTTC.

The chain carries TRBV5-1 and TRBJ2-5; the D is unclear. Germline-derived CDR1 and CDR2 are SGHRS and YFSETQ. This CDR3 has 15 amino acids. V shed 1 base and J shed 1 base, with 11 bases lying between them. The CDR3 nucleotides read TGCGCCAGCAGCTTGCTGCCCAGGTCCCAAGAGACCCAGTACTTC. Protein sequence: CASSLLPRSQETQYF.

This chain connects TRBV29-1 to TRBJ2-1; D gene uncertain. Trimming took off 0 bases at V and 2 bases at J, with 8 bases between the two ends. Looked up from germline, CDR1 is SQVTM and CDR2 is ANQGSEA. This CDR3 region has 14 residues. Written as DNA, the CDR3 is TGCAGCGTTGAAGATAAGGGAACCTACAATGAGCAGTTCTTC. Protein: CSVEDKGTYNEQFF.

This clone was recorded a few times. CDR3 bases: TGTGCCAGCTCCGGACAGGCGAAGTACGAGCAGTACTTC. Translating it yields CASSGQAKYEQYF. The chain employs TRBV18 and TRBJ2-7; 7 positions agree with TRBD1. Germline CDR1 KGHSH, CDR2 LQKENI. The CDR3 is 13 amino acids. The V segment lost 6 bases and the J segment 4 bases; nucleotides outside the gene matches: 6.

The chain couples TRBV2 to TRBJ2-1; 8 bases line up with TRBD2. Germline CDR1 and CDR2: SNHLY and FYNNEI. After removal of 10 bases from V and 8 bases from J, the junction contained 10 bases not matched to a gene. The CDR3 loop spans 13 amino acids. Written as DNA, the CDR3 is TGTGCCACTGAGAGCAGCGGGGGCGATGAGCAGTTCTTC. As protein: CATESSGGDEQFF.

This chain joins TRBV6-5 and TRBJ2-1; no clear D gene. Per germline, CDR1 MNHEY and CDR2 SVGAGI. The CDR3 is 14 residues long. Trimming cost V 2 bases and J 9 bases, with 14 bases left between them. The CDR3 DNA is TGTGCCAGCAGTTACAGTCGGTCCCGGGTTGAGCAGTTCTTC. Translating gives CASSYSRSRVEQFF.

This clone was seen more than once but under ten times. Distinct nucleotide sequences in the sample also encode this CDR3. The J gene is TRBJ2-3, the V gene TRBV28, with 9 bases matching TRBD2. Losses at the gene ends were 1 base for V and 3 bases for J; bases not matched to a gene: 2. Germline V CDR1 and CDR2: MDHEN, SYDVKM. The CDR3 consists of 15 residues. The CDR3: CASSLSRGGTDTQYF. The CDR3 nucleotides read TGTGCCAGCAGTTTATCGCGGGGGGGGACAGATACGCAGTATTTT. The whole variable domain, remainder taken from reference TRBV28 and TRBJ2-3, is DVKVTQSSRYLVKRTGEKVFLECVQDMDHENMFWYRQDPGLGLRLIYFSYDVKMKEKGDIPEGYSVSREKKERFSLILESASTNQTSMYLCASSLSRGGTDTQYFGPGTRLTVL.

This rearrangement joins TRBV11-2 to TRBJ2-1; D gene unclear. Trimming took 3 bases from V and 4 from J, leaving 13 bases between them. From germline, CDR1 is SGHAT and CDR2 FQNNGV. The CDR3 sequence is 15 residues long. The CDR3 coding sequence is TGTGCCAGCAGCTTTAACCAGATAAAGTACAATGAGCAGTTCTTC. It is translated as CASSFNQIKYNEQFF. Filled out from reference TRBV11-2 and TRBJ2-1, the complete variable domain reads EAGVAQSPRYKIIEKRQSVAFWCNPISGHATLYWYQQILGQGPKLLIQFQNNGVVDDSQLPKDRFSAERLKGVDSTLKIQPAKLEDSAVYLCASSFNQIKYNEQFFGPGTRLTVL.

This clone was seen many times. CDR3 in amino acids: CASSQDFSPYTEAFF. The CDR3, as DNA: TGCGCCAGCAGCCAAGATTTTTCCCCCTACACTGAAGCTTTCTTT. The V call is TRBV4-3, the J call TRBJ1-1; D gene ambiguous. Germline lookup yields CDR1 LGHNA and CDR2 YSLEER. V lost 0 bases and J lost 3, with 11 bases in between. CDR3 length: 15 residues.

This clone was counted ten times or more. The V and J genes are TRBV7-8 and TRBJ1-1; tentative D call: TRBD1 (6 bases). The ends were cut back, 0 bases at V and 1 base at J, with 6 bases in the middle. CDR3 size: 14 residues. Germline V gene data show CDR1 as SGHVS and CDR2 as FQNEAQ. The CDR3 DNA reads TGTGCCAGCAGCTTAGCGACAGGGAACACTGAAGCTTTCTTT. Translation gives CASSLATGNTEAFF. Full variable domain (rest looked up from reference TRBV7-8 and TRBJ1-1): GAGVSQSPRYKVAKRGQDVALRCDPISGHVSLFWYQQALGQGPEFLTYFQNEAQLDKSGLPSDRFFAERPEGSVSTLKIQRTQQEDSAVYLCASSLATGNTEAFFGQGTRLTVV.

This clone has just a few counts. At the DNA level, this CDR3 is encoded by other sequences in the same sample as well. The chain joins TRBV28 to TRBJ2-5; D call uncertain. Germline lookup yields CDR1 MDHEN and CDR2 SYDVKM. The ends were cut back, 3 bases at V and 1 base at J, with 6 bases in the middle. CDR3 length: 13 residues. The CDR3 DNA sequence: TGTGCCAGCAGTTTCGGGTCCCAAGAGACCCAGTACTTC. Its translation is CASSFGSQETQYF.

This clone turned up a few times. The rearrangement joins TRBV7-2 to TRBJ2-2; possibly TRBD2 for D (5 bases). Trimming took off 5 bases at V and 8 bases at J, with 9 bases between the two ends. The CDR3 extends over 12 amino acids. Per the germline V gene, CDR1 is SGHTA and CDR2 is FQGNSA. In DNA, the CDR3 is TGTGCCAGCAGCGCACGGGGTGGGGAGCTGTTTTTT. It is translated as CASSARGGELFF.

The gene calls are TRBV6-5 and TRBJ2-7, with TRBD1 identical over 10 bases. Trimming cost V 6 bases and J 5 bases; bases outside gene matches: 4. Germline V lookup: CDR1 MNHEY, CDR2 SVGAGI. The CDR3 loop spans 13 amino acids. The CDR3 loop is CASRRQGADEQYF. The CDR3 DNA is TGTGCCAGCAGGAGACAGGGGGCAGACGAGCAGTACTTC.

This clone was found a few times. The gene calls are TRBV5-1 and TRBJ1-1; D gene ambiguous. The CDR3 loop spans 14 amino acids. Per germline, CDR1 SGHRS and CDR2 YFSETQ. V was shortened by 0 bases and J by 7 bases, with 13 bases between the two germline ends. The CDR3 spells CASSLDDPRDEAFF. Written as DNA, the CDR3 is TGCGCCAGCAGCTTGGATGACCCACGGGATGAAGCTTTCTTT.

The chain is built from TRBV7-2 and TRBJ2-5, with 8 positions matching TRBD2. The CDR3 sequence is 14 residues long. The germline gives CDR1 SGHTA, CDR2 FQGNSA. Trimming at V came to 5 bases and at J to 4 bases, leaving 6 bases not matched to a gene. The CDR3 DNA reads TGTGCCAGCAGCCCACCGGGGGGGAGAGAGACCCAGTACTTC. Translation: CASSPPGGRETQYF.

V usage is TRBV2 and J usage is TRBJ2-2; D is possibly TRBD1 (6 bases). The germline CDR1 and CDR2 sequences are SNHLY and FYNNEI. This CDR3 has 15 residues. V shed 8 bases and J shed 2 bases, with 15 bases lying between them. CDR3 amino acids: CASQEQGVNTGELFF. CDR3 in DNA: TGTGCCAGCCAAGAACAGGGAGTCAACACCGGGGAGCTGTTTTTT.

The table lists this clone with a few counts. Other DNA sequences in the same sample also yield this CDR3. The rearrangement links TRBV28 to TRBJ1-2; D remains ambiguous. Germline CDR1 and CDR2: MDHEN and SYDVKM. V lost 3 bases to trimming and J lost 8 bases, with 13 bases between them. This CDR3 contains 13 residues. This chain's CDR3 is CASSFGGVPGYTF. In nucleotides, the CDR3 is TGTGCCAGCAGTTTCGGCGGGGTCCCGGGCTACACCTTC.

The genes are TRBV5-6 and TRBJ2-4; D unclear. The V end lost 0 bases, the J end lost 8 bases, and 18 bases lay between the germline ends. The CDR3 covers 16 residues. The germline V gene has CDR1 SGHDT and CDR2 YYEEEE. The CDR3 sequence: CASSLVAGRLIDIQYF. CDR3 sequence (DNA): TGTGCCAGCAGCTTGGTCGCCGGAAGGCTTATAGACATTCAGTACTTC.

This clone was counted between two and nine times. The rearrangement uses TRBV5-6 and TRBJ2-7; 9 bases are shared with TRBD1. The CDR3 has 14 amino acids. Germline assignment: CDR1 SGHDT and CDR2 YYEEEE. V gave up 2 bases and J gave up 2 bases; unmatched junction bases: 2. The CDR3 is CASSFTGGTYEQYF. Here the CDR3 DNA reads TGTGCCAGCAGCTTTACAGGGGGCACCTACGAGCAGTACTTC.

This clone was counted between two and nine times. This chain joins TRBV19 and TRBJ1-4; unclear D gene. This CDR3 spans 13 amino acids. V was shortened by 0 bases and J by 8 bases, with 7 bases between the two germline ends. The germline gives CDR1 LNHDA, CDR2 SQIVND (reference sequence). CDR3 sequence (DNA): TGTGCCAGTAGTATAGATGCGGGCGAAAAACTGTTTTTT. Residues: CASSIDAGEKLFF.

This clone was observed a few times. This sequence joins TRBV6-5 and TRBJ2-7; 8 positions match TRBD2. Germline values: CDR1 MNHEY, CDR2 SVGAGI. J lost 5 bases, V lost 6 bases, and 9 bases had no gene match. This CDR3 region has 14 residues. The DNA of the CDR3 is TGTGCCAGCAGAATCCCGGGGGGGAGCCACGAGCAGTACTTC. Its protein is CASRIPGGSHEQYF.

The CDR3 region has the DNA TGTGCCAGCTCACCACCGTCCGAAGGACACGAGCAGTACTTC. This codes for CASSPPSEGHEQYF. The chain joins TRBV18 to TRBJ2-7, with D unclear. The CDR3 has 14 residues. In germline, CDR1 is KGHSH, CDR2 LQKENI. Trimming removed 0 bases at V and 5 bases at J, with 11 bases between. Full variable domain (remainder filled in from reference TRBV18 and TRBJ2-7): NAGVMQNPRHLVRRRGQEARLRCSPMKGHSHVYWYRQLPEEGLKFMVYLQKENIIDESGMPKERFSAEFPKEGPSILRIQQVVRGDSAAYFCASSPPSEGHEQYFGPGTRLTVT.

The rearrangement uses TRBV7-2 and TRBJ2-4; 7 bases agree with TRBD1. The CDR3 is made up of 18 amino acids. Unmatched junction bases numbered 16, after V lost 5 bases and J lost 3 bases. Germline V CDR1 and CDR2: SGHTA, FQGNSA. CDR3 region: CASSPGTAPTGDKNIQYF. CDR3 bases: TGTGCCAGCAGCCCGGGGACAGCGCCTACCGGGGACAAAAACATTCAGTACTTC. Filled out from reference TRBV7-2 and TRBJ2-4, the complete variable domain reads GAGVSQSPSNKVTEKGKDVELRCDPISGHTALYWYRQSLGQGLEFLIYFQGNSAPDKSGLPSDRFSAERTGGSVSTLTIQRTQQEDSAVYLCASSPGTAPTGDKNIQYFGAGTRLSVL.

This chain joins TRBV5-1 and TRBJ1-1; D gene uncertain. In germline, CDR1 is SGHRS, CDR2 YFSETQ. The V gene lost 4 bases and the J gene lost 1 base, with 11 bases spanning the gap. The CDR3 spans 14 residues. The CDR3 spells CASSRQVQNTEAFF. The DNA of the CDR3 is TGCGCCAGCAGCCGGCAGGTTCAGAACACTGAAGCTTTCTTT.

This clone has only a few counts. The chain carries TRBV28 and TRBJ2-5; D may correspond to TRBD1 or TRBD2 (5 bases each). The CDR3 runs to 14 residues. V was shortened by 7 bases and J by 5 bases, with 17 bases between the two germline ends. CDR1 and CDR2 from the germline V gene are MDHEN and SYDVKM. The CDR3 DNA reads as TGTGCCAGCACCCGGGGCTCTACCCAGGAGACCCAGTACTTC. Protein: CASTRGSTQETQYF.